This T cell receptor (beta chain) was found in a study of metastatic and nonmetastatic thyroid tumors. About the study: The authors compared repertoires across blood and tumor or nodule tissue from malignant and benign thyroid patients.

This clone was counted ten times or more. Its antigen is unidentified. TCRdb reanalyzed the PCR reads via MiXCR. The table records tens of thousands of clones, around 23% of them present only once. Prior to thyroid surgery, none of the patients had received any treatment. The study's findings and limits: In blood and tumor, TCR beta diversity was reportedly significantly higher in malignant thyroid tumors than in benign nodules.

The CDR3 sequence is 13 residues long. The germline gives CDR1 SEHNR, CDR2 FQNEAQ (reference sequence). The V segment lost 3 bases and the J segment 4 bases; nucleotides outside the gene matches: 3. The receptor's source is a male donor with papillary thyroid cancer or a benign thyroid nodule (not recorded which). Some clones in this sample may be carry-over from other donors' samples. Sequenced: blood. This sequence joins TRBV7-9 and TRBJ2-7, with 7 bases matching TRBD1. CDR3 residues: CASSLQGDYEQYF. The CDR3 bases are TGTGCCAGCAGCTTGCAGGGGGATTACGAGCAGTACTTC.